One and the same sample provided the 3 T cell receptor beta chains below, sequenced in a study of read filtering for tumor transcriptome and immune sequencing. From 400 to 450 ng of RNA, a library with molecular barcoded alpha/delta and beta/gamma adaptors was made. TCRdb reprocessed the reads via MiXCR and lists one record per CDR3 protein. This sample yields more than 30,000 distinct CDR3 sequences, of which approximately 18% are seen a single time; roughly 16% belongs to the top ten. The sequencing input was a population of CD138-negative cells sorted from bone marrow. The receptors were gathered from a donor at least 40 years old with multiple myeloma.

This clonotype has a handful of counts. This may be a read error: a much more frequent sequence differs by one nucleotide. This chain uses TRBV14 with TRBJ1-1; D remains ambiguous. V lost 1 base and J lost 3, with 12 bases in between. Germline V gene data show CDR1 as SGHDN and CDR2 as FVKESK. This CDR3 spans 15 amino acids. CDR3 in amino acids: CASSQAAGSDTEAFF. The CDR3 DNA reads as TGTGCCAGCAGCCAAGCGGCGGGCTCGGACACTGAAGCTTTCTTT.

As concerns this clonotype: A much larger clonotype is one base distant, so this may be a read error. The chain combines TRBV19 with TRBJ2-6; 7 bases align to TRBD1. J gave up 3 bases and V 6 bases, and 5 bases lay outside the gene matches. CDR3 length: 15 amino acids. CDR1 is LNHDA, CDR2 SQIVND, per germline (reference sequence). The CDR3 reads CASSVQGFGANVLTF. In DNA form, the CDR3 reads TGTGCCAGTAGCGTACAGGGGTTTGGGGCCAACGTCCTGACTTTC.

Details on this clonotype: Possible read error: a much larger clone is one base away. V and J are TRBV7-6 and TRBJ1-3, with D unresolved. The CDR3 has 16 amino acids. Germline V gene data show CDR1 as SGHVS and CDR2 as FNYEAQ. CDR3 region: CASSLAILGSGNTVYF. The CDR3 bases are TGTGCCAGCAGCTTAGCCATATTAGGCTCTGGAAACACCGTATATTTT.